This TCR beta chain emerged from a study of blood T cell repertoires in COVID-19. The V gene's germline CDR1 is SGHTA and CDR2 FQGNSA. The CDR3 loop spans 12 amino acids. The V end was cut by 1 base, the J end by 9 bases, with 7 bases between. Assay: immunoSEQ multiplex PCR; the TCRdb copy retains only in-frame clones and omits some. The sample lists some 50,000 clones, 75% to 95% seen once, with roughly 6.2% in the top ten. This clone was seen a single time. Sequenced material: peripheral blood. V usage is TRBV7-2 and J usage is TRBJ2-1; weak D call: TRBD2 (5 bases). This TCR derives from a man aged 40-49 years with acute or convalescent COVID-19. DNA of the CDR3: TGTGCCAGCAGCTTAGGAGGAGGTGAGCAGTTCTTC. As protein: CASSLGGGEQFF. Variable domain in full (rest from reference TRBV7-2 and TRBJ2-1): GAGVSQSPSNKVTEKGKDVELRCDPISGHTALYWYRQSLGQGLEFLIYFQGNSAPDKSGLPSDRFSAERTGGSVSTLTIQRTQQEDSAVYLCASSLGGGEQFFGPGTRLTVL.